The subject of this entry is one T cell receptor (beta chain). There are 13 residues in the CDR3. Germline CDR1 is MGHRA and CDR2 is YSYEKL. Trimming removed 0 bases at V and 6 bases at J, with 9 bases between. This entry belongs to a study of blood T cell repertoires in COVID-19. Study-wide context: The study drew acute and convalescent COVID-19 samples from the United States, Italy and Spain. T cells, B-cell-depleted T cells, or PBMCs provided the cDNA or gDNA that served as material.

Seattle participants joined during active infection and were tracked over time. In the authors' workflow: Reference gene primer amplification gave estimated nucleated cell counts. Method: immunoSEQ multiplex PCR; TCRdb's copy keeps in-frame clones and lacks some. The DNA gave D and trimming, while V, J and clone size come from that table. The sample lists 200,000 to 250,000 clones, nearly 95% occurring once. The material sequenced was peripheral blood. This receptor was obtained from a man younger than 45 with COVID-19, enrolled during active disease. This chain connects TRBV4-1 to TRBJ2-7; a possible D gene is TRBD2 (5 bases). The CDR3 DNA is TGCGCCAGCAGCCAAGATGGACTCTTCGAGCAGTACTTC. It codes for CASSQDGLFEQYF.